The entry that follows covers one TCR beta chain sequence. Its antigen is not identified. The protocol was immunoSEQ multiplex PCR, while the TCRdb copy is restricted to in-frame clones and leaves out a portion. The sample yields fewer than 35,000 clones, around nine tenths seen once. The data are from a study of a mutant IDH1 vaccine in newly diagnosed glioma. Study as a whole: Following radiotherapy alone, or alongside temozolomide cycles, vaccination was started after an interval of 4-6 weeks. Standard pretreatment was either radiotherapy, temozolomide, or, for most, radiochemotherapy with temozolomide. Of treated patients, around 62% were men and approximately 40% women, averaging about 37 years.

Overall study results and limits: Changes in top peripheral clonotypes did not appear linked to pseudoprogression.

This CDR3 has 17 amino acids. V was pared by 2 bases and J by 3 bases, with 17 bases between. CDR1 and CDR2 (germline): SNHLY, FYNNEI. Time point in this sample: week 23, last vaccination. Every vaccine dose comprised 300 ug of mutant IDH1 20-mer peptide plus topical imiquimod. The starting material was PBMCs, obtained from a glioma patient whose treatment included an IDH1 peptide vaccine. This chain joins TRBV2 and TRBJ2-1; D ambiguous. This sequence was found in a man aged 40-50 years with glioma. The CDR3, as DNA: TGTGCCAGCAGTGAACGGCCCTCCGGCTTCATCTACAATGAGCAGTTCTTC. Translation gives CASSERPSGFIYNEQFF.